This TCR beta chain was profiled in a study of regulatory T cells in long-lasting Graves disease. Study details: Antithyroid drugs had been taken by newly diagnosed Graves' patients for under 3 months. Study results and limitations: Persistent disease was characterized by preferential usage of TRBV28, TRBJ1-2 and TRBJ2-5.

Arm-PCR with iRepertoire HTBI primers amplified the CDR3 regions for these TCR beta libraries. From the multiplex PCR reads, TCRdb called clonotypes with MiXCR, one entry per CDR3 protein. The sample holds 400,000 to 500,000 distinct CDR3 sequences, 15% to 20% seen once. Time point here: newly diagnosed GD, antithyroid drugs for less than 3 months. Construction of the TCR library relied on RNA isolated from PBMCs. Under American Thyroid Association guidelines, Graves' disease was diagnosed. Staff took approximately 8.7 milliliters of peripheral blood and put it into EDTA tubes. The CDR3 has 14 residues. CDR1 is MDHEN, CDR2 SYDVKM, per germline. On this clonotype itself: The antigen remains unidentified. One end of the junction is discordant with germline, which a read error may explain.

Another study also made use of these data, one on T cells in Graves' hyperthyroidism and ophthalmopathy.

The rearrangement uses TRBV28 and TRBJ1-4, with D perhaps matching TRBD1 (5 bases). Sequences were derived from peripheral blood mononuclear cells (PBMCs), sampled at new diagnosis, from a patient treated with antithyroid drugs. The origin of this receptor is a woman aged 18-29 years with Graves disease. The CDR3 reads CAGSLLGGEEKLFF. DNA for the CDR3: TGTGCCGGCAGTTTATTGGGGGGGGAAGAAAAACTGTTTTTT.